This TCR beta chain was identified in a study of blood T cell repertoires in COVID-19. Whole-study context: The study drew acute and convalescent COVID-19 samples from the United States, Italy and Spain.

In the original processing: Amplifying reference gene primers gave estimates of nucleated cell counts. The data were produced by immunoSEQ multiplex PCR, yet TCRdb's version contains in-frame clones alone and is incomplete. V, J and clone size are taken as reported in that table, and D and trimming were inferred from the DNA itself. The table has under 150,000 clones, 84% seen once; the top ten hold roughly a sixth. CDR3 length: 16 amino acids. The V segment lost 6 bases and the J segment 5 bases; nucleotides outside the gene matches: 14. Germline loops: CDR1 SGDLS, CDR2 YYNGEE. The chain links TRBV9 to TRBJ2-7; TRBD2 agrees at 10 bases. Specimen: peripheral blood. This receptor was taken from a woman older than 75 with acute or convalescent COVID-19. The CDR3 DNA sequence: TGTGCCAGCACACGCTACGCTCTAGCGGGAGTGGACGAGCAGTACTTC. This gives the protein CASTRYALAGVDEQYF.